This TCR beta chain derives from a study of response to subunit inactivated influenza vaccine (dated by TCRdb to the late 2010s). Some background on the complete study: Deep quantitative profiling of the T cell receptor repertoire was used in the study to follow responses to a trivalent subunit inactivated influenza vaccine. The paper as a whole reports these results and caveats: The authors proposed that each seasonal influenza vaccination may bring in only a limited number of new T cells.

This clonotype was picked up many times. No antigen is known for it. The record has no base qualities; no much larger clone is one base away. The library relied on RT-PCR. For sequencing, an Illumina HiSeq 2500 was employed. In-frame beta chains were kept once TCRdb had trimmed the public reads at Q25 with fastp and called clones with MiXCR. Here each entry gathers all rows of one CDR3 protein and keeps the most common genes and DNA. The sample profile shows a few hundred thousand distinct CDR3 sequences; 10% to 15% of them were found once. The ten largest clones add up to about 7.8% of the sample. Measured from the cysteine to the phenylalanine, the CDR3 is 13 residues long. The CDR3 DNA has 39 bases and is translated from base 1. CDR1 and CDR2 are read off the germline V gene as MDHEN and SYDVKM. V is cut by 3 bases and J by 10 bases, and the space between the germline ends is 15 bases.

The V and J genes are TRBV28 and TRBJ1-1; TRBD1 is a possible D gene, resting on 6 matching bases. Sequencing used non-naive T cells sorted from PBMCs, obtained 14 to 15 days before vaccination. This specimen's cell subset or site label, per the study, means: memory T cell fraction. This clonotype originated in a man aged 50-60 years who received an inactivated influenza vaccine. Donor details come from another sample of the same person, matched by shared clones. In nucleotides, the sequence is TGTGCCAGCAGTTTGGGGGGGGCAGCTTCAGCTTTCTTT. This translates into CASSLGGAASAFF.